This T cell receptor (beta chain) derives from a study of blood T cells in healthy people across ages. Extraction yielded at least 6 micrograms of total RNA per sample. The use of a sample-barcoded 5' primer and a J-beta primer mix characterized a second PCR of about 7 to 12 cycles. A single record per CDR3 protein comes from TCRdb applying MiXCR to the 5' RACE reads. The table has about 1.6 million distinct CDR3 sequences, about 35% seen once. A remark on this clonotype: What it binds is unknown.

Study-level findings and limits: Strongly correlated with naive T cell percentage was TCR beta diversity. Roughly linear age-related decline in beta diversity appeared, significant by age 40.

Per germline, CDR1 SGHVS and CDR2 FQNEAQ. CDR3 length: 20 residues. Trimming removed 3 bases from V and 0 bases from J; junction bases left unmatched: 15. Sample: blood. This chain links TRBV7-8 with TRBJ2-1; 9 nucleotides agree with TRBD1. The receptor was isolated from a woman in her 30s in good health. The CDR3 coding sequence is TGTGCCAGCAGCTTTCCTGGGACAGGGCTTCACTTAAGCTCCTACAATGAGCAGTTCTTC. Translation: CASSFPGTGLHLSSYNEQFF. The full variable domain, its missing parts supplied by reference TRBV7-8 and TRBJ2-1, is GAGVSQSPRYKVAKRGQDVALRCDPISGHVSLFWYQQALGQGPEFLTYFQNEAQLDKSGLPSDRFFAERPEGSVSTLKIQRTQQEDSAVYLCASSFPGTGLHLSSYNEQFFGPGTRLTVL.